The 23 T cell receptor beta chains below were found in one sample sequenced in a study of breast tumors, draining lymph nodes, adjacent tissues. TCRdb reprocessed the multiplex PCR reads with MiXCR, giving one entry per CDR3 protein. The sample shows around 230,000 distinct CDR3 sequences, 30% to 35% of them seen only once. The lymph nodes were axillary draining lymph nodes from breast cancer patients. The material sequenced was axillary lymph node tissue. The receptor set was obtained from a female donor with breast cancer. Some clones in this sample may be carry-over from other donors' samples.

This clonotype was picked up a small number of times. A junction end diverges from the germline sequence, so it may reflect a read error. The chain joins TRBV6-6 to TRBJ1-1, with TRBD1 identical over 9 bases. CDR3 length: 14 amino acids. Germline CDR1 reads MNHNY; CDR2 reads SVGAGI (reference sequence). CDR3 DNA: TGTGCCATCAGTGCCGGACAGGGGCGCCCCGGAGCTTTCTTT. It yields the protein CAISAGQGRPGAFF.

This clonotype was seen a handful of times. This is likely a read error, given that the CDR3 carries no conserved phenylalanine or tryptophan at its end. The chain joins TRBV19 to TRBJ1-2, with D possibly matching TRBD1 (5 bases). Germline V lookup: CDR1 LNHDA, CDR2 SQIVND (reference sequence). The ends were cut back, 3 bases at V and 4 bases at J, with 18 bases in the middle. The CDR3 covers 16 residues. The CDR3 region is CASSISGQGGSYGYTS. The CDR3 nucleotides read TGTGCCAGTAGTATTTCTGGCCAGGGCGGCTCCTATGGCTACACCTCC.

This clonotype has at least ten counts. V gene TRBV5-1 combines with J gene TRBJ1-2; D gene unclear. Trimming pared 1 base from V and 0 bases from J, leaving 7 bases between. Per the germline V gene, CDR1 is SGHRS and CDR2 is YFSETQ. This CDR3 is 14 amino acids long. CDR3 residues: CASSLSPTNYGYTF. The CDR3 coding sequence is TGCGCCAGCAGCTTGTCCCCCACTAACTATGGCTACACCTTC.

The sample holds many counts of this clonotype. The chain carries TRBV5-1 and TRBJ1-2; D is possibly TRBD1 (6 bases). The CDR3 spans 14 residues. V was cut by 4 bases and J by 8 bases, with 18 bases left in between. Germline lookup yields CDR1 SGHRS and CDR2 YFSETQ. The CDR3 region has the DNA TGCGCCAGCAGCCCGGAATTTACAGGGTACGGCTACACCTTC. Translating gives CASSPEFTGYGYTF.

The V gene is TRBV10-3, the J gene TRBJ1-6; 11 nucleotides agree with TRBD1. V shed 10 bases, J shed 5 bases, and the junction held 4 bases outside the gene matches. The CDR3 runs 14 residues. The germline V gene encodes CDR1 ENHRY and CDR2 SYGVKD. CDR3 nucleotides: TGTGCCACTGGACAGGGGGCGGATAATTCACCCCTCCACTTT. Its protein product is CATGQGADNSPLHF.

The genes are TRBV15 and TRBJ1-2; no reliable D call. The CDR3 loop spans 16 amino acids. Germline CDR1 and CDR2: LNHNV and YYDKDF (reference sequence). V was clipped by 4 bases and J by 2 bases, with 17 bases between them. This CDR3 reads CATSTETRTENYGYTF. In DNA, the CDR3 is TGTGCCACCAGCACAGAAACGCGGACGGAGAACTATGGCTACACCTTC.

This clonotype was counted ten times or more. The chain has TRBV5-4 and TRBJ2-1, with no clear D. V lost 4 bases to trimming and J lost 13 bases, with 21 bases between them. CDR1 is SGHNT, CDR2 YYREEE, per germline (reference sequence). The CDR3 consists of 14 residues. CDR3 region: CASSLQHQRFGQFF. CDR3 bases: TGTGCCAGCAGCCTCCAACACCAGCGCTTCGGACAGTTCTTC. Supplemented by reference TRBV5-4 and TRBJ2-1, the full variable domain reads ETGVTQSPTHLIKTRGQQVTLRCSSQSGHNTVSWYQQALGQGPQFIFQYYREEENGRGNFPPRFSGLQFPNYSSELNVNALELDDSALYLCASSLQHQRFGQFFGPGTRLTVL.

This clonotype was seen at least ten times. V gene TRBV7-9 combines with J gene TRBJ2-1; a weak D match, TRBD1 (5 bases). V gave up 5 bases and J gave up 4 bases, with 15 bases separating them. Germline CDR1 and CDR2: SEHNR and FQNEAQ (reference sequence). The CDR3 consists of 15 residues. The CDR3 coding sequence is TGTGCCAGCAGCCCCCCAGGGTGGGCTTACAATGAGCAGTTCTTC. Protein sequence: CASSPPGWAYNEQFF.

The CDR3 bases are TGTGCCACCCGGGCCGAGCAGTACTTC. Protein sequence: CATRAEQYF. This rearrangement joins TRBV24-1 to TRBJ2-7; D gene uncertain. CDR3 size: 9 residues. Trimming shortened V by 9 bases and J by 6 bases, and 5 bases separated the two germline ends. Germline-derived CDR1 and CDR2 are KGHDR and SFDVKD.

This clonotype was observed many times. CDR3 nucleotides: TGTGCCAGCAGCTTTGTAGGCAGGACCTCTGGTACCTACGAGCAGTACTTC. Protein product: CASSFVGRTSGTYEQYF. The chain links TRBV7-2 to TRBJ2-7; D is unclear. Germline CDR1 SGHTA, CDR2 FQGNSA. The CDR3 has 17 residues. V lost 3 bases to trimming and J lost 2 bases, with 20 bases between them. The variable domain in full, with the rest retrieved from reference TRBV7-2 and TRBJ2-7, is GAGVSQSPSNKVTEKGKDVELRCDPISGHTALYWYRQSLGQGLEFLIYFQGNSAPDKSGLPSDRFSAERTGGSVSTLTIQRTQQEDSAVYLCASSFVGRTSGTYEQYFGPGTRLTVT.

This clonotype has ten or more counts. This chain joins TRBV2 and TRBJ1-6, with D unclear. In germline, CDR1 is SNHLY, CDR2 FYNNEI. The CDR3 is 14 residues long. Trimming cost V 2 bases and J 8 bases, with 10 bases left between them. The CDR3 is CASSEFGFDSPLHF. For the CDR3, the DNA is TGTGCCAGCAGTGAATTCGGTTTTGATTCACCCCTCCACTTT.

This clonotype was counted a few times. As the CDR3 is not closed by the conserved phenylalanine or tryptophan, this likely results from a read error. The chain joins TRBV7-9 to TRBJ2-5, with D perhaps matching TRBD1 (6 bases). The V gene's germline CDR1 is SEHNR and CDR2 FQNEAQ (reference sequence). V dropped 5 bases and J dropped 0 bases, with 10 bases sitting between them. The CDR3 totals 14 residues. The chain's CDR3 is CASSPRDNQETQYL. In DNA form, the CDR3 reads TGTGCCAGCAGCCCGAGGGACAACCAAGAGACCCAGTACCTC.

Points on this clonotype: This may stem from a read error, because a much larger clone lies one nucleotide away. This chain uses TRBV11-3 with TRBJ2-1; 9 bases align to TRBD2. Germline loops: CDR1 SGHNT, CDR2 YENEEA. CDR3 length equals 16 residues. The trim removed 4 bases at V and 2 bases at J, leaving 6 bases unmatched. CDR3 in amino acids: CASSWGGRGPYNEQFF. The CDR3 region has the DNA TGTGCCAGCAGCTGGGGCGGGAGGGGGCCCTACAATGAGCAGTTCTTC.

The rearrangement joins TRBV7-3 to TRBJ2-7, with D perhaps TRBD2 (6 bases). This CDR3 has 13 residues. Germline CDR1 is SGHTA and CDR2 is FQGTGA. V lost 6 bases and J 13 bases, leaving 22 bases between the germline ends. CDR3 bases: TGTGCCAGCAGATTAGTGGGGCGGGATGGGCAATACTTC. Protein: CASRLVGRDGQYF. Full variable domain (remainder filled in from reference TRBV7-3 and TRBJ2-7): GAGVSQTPSNKVTEKGKYVELRCDPISGHTALYWYRQSLGQGPEFLIYFQGTGAADDSGLPNDRFFAVRPEGSVSTLKIQRTERGDSAVYLCASRLVGRDGQYFGPGTRLTVT.

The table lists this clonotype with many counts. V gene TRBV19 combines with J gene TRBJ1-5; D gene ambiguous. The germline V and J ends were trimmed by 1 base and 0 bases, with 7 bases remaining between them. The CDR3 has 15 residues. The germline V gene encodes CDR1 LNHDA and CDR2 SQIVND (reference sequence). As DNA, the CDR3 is TGTGCCAGTAGTATAGCTGGTATTAGCAATCAGCCCCAGCATTTT. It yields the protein CASSIAGISNQPQHF.

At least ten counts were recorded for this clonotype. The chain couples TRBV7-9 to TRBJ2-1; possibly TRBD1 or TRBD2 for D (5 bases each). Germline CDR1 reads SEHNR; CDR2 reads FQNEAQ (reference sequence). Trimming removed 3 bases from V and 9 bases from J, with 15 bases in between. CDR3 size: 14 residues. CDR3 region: CASSFSGPKGEQFF. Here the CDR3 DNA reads TGTGCCAGCAGCTTCTCGGGACCAAAGGGTGAGCAGTTCTTC.

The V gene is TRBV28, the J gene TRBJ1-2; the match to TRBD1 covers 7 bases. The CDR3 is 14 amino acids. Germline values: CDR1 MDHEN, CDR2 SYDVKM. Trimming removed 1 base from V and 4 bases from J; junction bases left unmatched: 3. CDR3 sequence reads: CASSLSGQSYGYTF. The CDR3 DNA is TGTGCCAGCAGTTTATCGGGACAGTCCTATGGCTACACCTTC.

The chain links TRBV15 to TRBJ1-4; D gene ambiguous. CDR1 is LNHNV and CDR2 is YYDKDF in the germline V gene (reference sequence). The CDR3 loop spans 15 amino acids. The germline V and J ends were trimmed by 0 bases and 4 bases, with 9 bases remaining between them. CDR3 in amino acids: CATSRDTGDNEKLFF. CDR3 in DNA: TGTGCCACCAGCAGAGATACGGGCGATAATGAAAAACTGTTTTTT.

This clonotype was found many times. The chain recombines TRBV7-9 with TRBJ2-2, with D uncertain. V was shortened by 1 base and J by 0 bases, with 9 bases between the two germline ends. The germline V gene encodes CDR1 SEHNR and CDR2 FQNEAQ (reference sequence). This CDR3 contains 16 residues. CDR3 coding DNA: TGTGCCAGCAGCTTAGGTCTCAGCCCGAACACCGGGGAGCTGTTTTTT. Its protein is CASSLGLSPNTGELFF.

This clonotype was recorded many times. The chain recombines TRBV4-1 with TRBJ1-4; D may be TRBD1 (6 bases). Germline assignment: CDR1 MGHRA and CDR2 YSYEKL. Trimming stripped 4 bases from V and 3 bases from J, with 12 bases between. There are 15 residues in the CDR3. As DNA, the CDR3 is TGCGCCAGCAGCCTGAAGGGGGTGGCTAATGAAAAACTGTTTTTT. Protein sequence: CASSLKGVANEKLFF.

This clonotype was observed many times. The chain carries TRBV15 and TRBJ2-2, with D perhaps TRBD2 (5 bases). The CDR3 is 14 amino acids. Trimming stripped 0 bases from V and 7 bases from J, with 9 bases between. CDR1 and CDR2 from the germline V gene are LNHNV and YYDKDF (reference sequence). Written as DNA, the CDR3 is TGTGCCACCAGCAGAGAGGGAGATCACGGGGAGCTGTTTTTT. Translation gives CATSREGDHGELFF.

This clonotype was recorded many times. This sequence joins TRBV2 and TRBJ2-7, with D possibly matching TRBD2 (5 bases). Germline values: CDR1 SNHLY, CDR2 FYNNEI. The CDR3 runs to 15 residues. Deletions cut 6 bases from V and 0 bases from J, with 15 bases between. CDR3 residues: CASRPGLRGSYEQYF. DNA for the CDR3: TGTGCCAGCAGGCCAGGACTCAGAGGCTCCTACGAGCAGTACTTC.

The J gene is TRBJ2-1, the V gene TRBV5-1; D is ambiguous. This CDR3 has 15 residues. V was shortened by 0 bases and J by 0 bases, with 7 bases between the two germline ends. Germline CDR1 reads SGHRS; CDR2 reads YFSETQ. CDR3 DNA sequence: TGCGCCAGCAGCTTGGGCGGCGACTCCTACAATGAGCAGTTCTTC. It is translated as CASSLGGDSYNEQFF.